This record concerns one T cell receptor beta chain sequence. What it recognizes is unknown. The junction departs from germline at one end; a sequencing error may be responsible. This sample was taken from a study of tumor-infiltrating lymphocytes in primary liver carcinoma. The source of the blood RNA was unsorted whole blood, and germline DNA was extracted as well. Donors were untreated and chronically infected with HBV. Total RNA (around 0.45 ug) served as template for TCR beta cDNA synthesis primed by a constant-region primer. Libraries for TCR beta were built through three nested multiplex PCR rounds, which together made up a slightly modified ARM-PCR procedure. Two initial PCR rounds of around 9 cycles each paired TRBV1-TRBV30 forward primers with a C-beta reverse primer. TCRdb independently ran MiXCR on the multiplex PCR reads; one entry per CDR3 protein. Of about 210,000 distinct CDR3 sequences listed, 65% were seen once; the top ten hold roughly 6.4%.

Germline V gene data show CDR1 as PRHDT and CDR2 as FYEKMQ (reference sequence). CDR3 length equals 17 residues. Study observations and caveats: Bulk unsorted material prevented CD4+ and CD8+ repertoire comparison. Pairs comparing tumor with adjacent tissue or blood overlapped less than pairs drawn from tumor regions.

This clonotype was sampled from a woman aged 55-70 years with primary liver carcinoma and hepatitis B virus infection. Specimen: peripheral blood. This chain joins TRBV13 and TRBJ1-1; 10 positions agree with TRBD1. CDR3 loop: CVSSLRRDRGSYTEAFF. DNA of the CDR3: TGTGTCAGCAGCTTACGGCGGGACAGGGGCTCCTACACTGAAGCTTTCTTT.